The T cell receptor (beta chain) described here comes from a study of CD8+CD57+ T cells in acquired aplastic anemia. Study findings and constraints: Patients did not significantly differ from controls in CD8+ Simpson's diversity.

Genomic DNA provided the template from which TCR beta VDJ and CDR3 profiles were obtained. A single record per CDR3 protein comes from TCRdb applying MiXCR to the reads. The sample carries 450,000 to 550,000 distinct CDR3 sequences, around a third recorded once. J gave up 0 bases and V 1 base, and 4 bases lay outside the gene matches. Germline V CDR1 and CDR2: SQVTM, ANQGSEA. The CDR3 spans 16 residues. An expansion of CD8+CD57+ cells by flow cytometry had been shown in patients chosen for sequencing. Patients had received no therapy at the time of blood sampling. This clonotype was detected many times. Antigen unknown.

Sequencing was carried out using sorted CD4+, CD8+, or CD8+CD57+ T cells (not recorded which) from PBMCs. The TCR comes from a human donor with aplastic anemia. The V call is TRBV29-1, the J call TRBJ2-3, with 10 positions matching TRBD2. CDR3 sequence reads: CSVEGTTSGSTDTQYF. The CDR3 DNA is TGCAGCGTTGAAGGCACGACTAGCGGGAGCACAGATACGCAGTATTTT.